This is a list of T cell receptor beta chains from one sample in a study of control samples from healthy donors and cancer patients. Data came from immunoSEQ multiplex PCR; TCRdb stores just in-frame clones and leaves some out. The sample lists roughly 140,000 clones; approximately 88% were seen once. Sequenced: blood. Receptor source: a man younger than 45 in good health. The conserved cysteine and the conserved F or W are not part of the CDR3 here. Each record gives: V gene, J gene, D gene, CDR3 protein. A D gene is named only where the DNA matches it firmly.

>TRBV9|TRBJ2-2|NA
ASSVLSIGSGELF
>TRBV18|TRBJ1-2|NA
ASSPGSLDGYT
>TRBV19|TRBJ2-7|TRBD1
ASSIALSGTGSTWQY
>TRBV7-9|TRBJ2-7|NA
ASSPGGGPEQY
>TRBV2|TRBJ2-7|TRBD2
AKRGGGSYEQY
>TRBV21-1|TRBJ2-2|NA
ASSSTSGPNTGELF
>TRBV6-2/TRBV6-3|TRBJ1-2|NA
ASSDSSYGYT
>TRBV7-2|TRBJ2-1|NA
ASGSGGSVNEQF
>TRBV5-1|TRBJ2-7|NA
ASSLVGGYEQY
>TRBV5-5|TRBJ2-7|NA
ASSLAAAPRDEQY
>TRBV12-5|TRBJ2-5|NA
ASGHRTGGALQETQY
>TRBV27|TRBJ2-7|TRBD1
ASTLLGTGGSYEQY
>TRBV4-3|TRBJ2-1|NA
ASSQDWTASSYNEQF
>TRBV4-1|TRBJ2-7|TRBD2
ASSQDRGTSGRAGQY
>TRBV5-1|TRBJ2-5|NA
ASSLAGETQY
>TRBV2|TRBJ2-7|NA
ASSEAPQGEQY
>TRBV5-1|TRBJ2-2|NA
ASTPGRGVGTGELF
>TRBV6-4|TRBJ1-4|TRBD1
ASSGGQGAKTTFNEKLF
>TRBV9|TRBJ2-5|NA
ASTPIGVEETQY
>TRBV28|TRBJ2-1|NA
ASSLGFSYNEQF
>TRBV27|TRBJ1-4|NA
ASSQTGTTNEKLF
>TRBV30|TRBJ1-2|NA
AWSSAAYGYT
>TRBV13|TRBJ1-3|NA
ASSLDSSSGNTIY
>TRBV4-2|TRBJ2-7|TRBD1
ASSHGTGSYEQY
>TRBV5-6|TRBJ2-1|NA
ASSPAGANYNEQF
>TRBV18|TRBJ1-5|NA
ASSPGEYSNQPQH
>TRBV11-2|TRBJ2-5|TRBD2
ASSPQRGDETQY
>TRBV6-4|TRBJ1-5|NA
ASSEGSGNQPQH
>TRBV4-1|TRBJ2-7|NA
ASSREGTERYEQY
>TRBV7-3|TRBJ1-1|TRBD1
ASSLTGFGTEAF
>TRBV18|TRBJ1-3|NA
ASSSGPGNTIY
>TRBV6-2/TRBV6-3|TRBJ2-5|TRBD2
ASSYGLAGGKETQY
>TRBV7-2|TRBJ1-2|NA
ASSLVGAPSGYGYT
>TRBV4-1|TRBJ1-2|NA
ASSAHVAGTDNYGYT
>TRBV12-3/TRBV12-4|TRBJ2-7|NA
ASSFNTVYEQY
>TRBV7-8|TRBJ2-5|NA
ASSNFWGQETQY
>TRBV10-3|TRBJ2-1|TRBD2
AISVGTSGHNEQF
>TRBV10-3|TRBJ1-2|NA
AMKDSSHGYT
>TRBV7-2|TRBJ2-5|NA
ASSPSRRWETQY
>TRBV2|TRBJ2-7|NA
ASRRNGGEQY
>TRBV7-3|TRBJ2-2|NA
ASSLQRNANTGELF
>TRBV9|TRBJ1-5|NA
ASSVADTNQPQH
>TRBV3-1/TRBV3-2|TRBJ2-5|NA
TTVPGLFRQETQY
>TRBV5-6|TRBJ1-2|NA
ASSTWVGDWNYGYT
>TRBV9|TRBJ1-1|NA
ASSPPGRITTEAF
>TRBV7-2|TRBJ2-1|TRBD2
ASSPWMMTSGGTYNEQF
>TRBV19|TRBJ1-6|TRBD1
ASSIAGQGVSPLH
>TRBV11-3|TRBJ2-3|TRBD1
ASSLGTASTDTQY
>TRBV6-5|TRBJ2-7|NA
ASSIFQQASYEQY
>TRBV15|TRBJ2-6|TRBD2
ATTPRGGSGANVLT
>TRBV9|TRBJ1-3|NA
ASSTGERGDTIY
>TRBV6-5|TRBJ1-6|NA
ASFTGGQNSPLH
>TRBV19|TRBJ2-1|NA
ASSIPVFATRGNEQF
>TRBV2|TRBJ2-6|NA
ASSNRATGANVLT
>TRBV9|TRBJ1-5|TRBD1
ASSQGVSNQPQH